The source of this T cell receptor beta chain is a study of CD8 T cells in ankylosing spondylitis (dated by TCRdb to about 2017). About the study as a whole: The study set out to find disease-linked TCR variants by profiling T cell receptor beta repertoires in ankylosing spondylitis patients and healthy donors. The whole study cohort included about a hundred healthy donors and 25 ankylosing spondylitis patients. Peripheral blood was sampled, and synovial fluid was additionally collected from ankylosing spondylitis patients. Study-wide conclusions, independent of this receptor: In peripheral blood, the disease-linked clones were found at relatively low frequencies and had a CD8+ phenotype. Some motif variants had previously been reported in the synovial fluid and blood of reactive arthritis patients, which suggests shared mechanisms of disease initiation. According to the report, matched synovial fluid samples from ankylosing spondylitis patients were significantly enriched for the disease-linked clones. A TCR beta motif made up of 7 to 9 highly homologous amino acid variants appeared to be characteristic of blood from ankylosing spondylitis patients.

The reads were generated on an Illumina HiSeq 2500. Quantitative 5'-RACE with molecular barcodes was the method used to prepare the TCR beta libraries. Per the source publication's procedure: A new computational method, built on a probabilistic model of VDJ rearrangement, was used to identify disease-linked TCR variants. The public reads were run again by TCRdb, first through fastp at Q25 and then through MiXCR, and only productive beta chains were kept. For every CDR3 protein sequence, its rows merge into one entry that carries the most common genes and DNA. The V and J calls and clone size are TCRdb's, not the authors'. Counted in this sample were 30,000 to 45,000 distinct CDR3 sequences; roughly 3.1% of them appeared once. The ten largest clonotypes hold 2.5% to 3% of the sample. From a lookup of the germline V gene, CDR1 and CDR2 are SGDLS and YYNGEE. Measured from the cysteine to the phenylalanine, the CDR3 is 15 residues long. The CDR3 DNA has 45 bases and is translated from base 1. V and J are truncated by 0 bases and 6 bases respectively, leaving an intervening sequence of 13 bases.

This clonotype has at least ten counts. Its antigen is unknown. Base-call qualities are not available, and no considerably larger clone is one nucleotide away. The sample comprised blood, either unsorted or a sorted T cell fraction (not recorded which). This TCR derives from a male donor with ankylosing spondylitis or in good health (not recorded which). Recombination connected TRBV9 to TRBJ1-5; TRBD1 could be the D gene, as 5 bases match. CDR3 loop: CASSVGGEAGQPQHF. The DNA is as follows: TGTGCCAGCAGCGTAGGGGGGGAGGCTGGTCAGCCCCAGCATTTT.